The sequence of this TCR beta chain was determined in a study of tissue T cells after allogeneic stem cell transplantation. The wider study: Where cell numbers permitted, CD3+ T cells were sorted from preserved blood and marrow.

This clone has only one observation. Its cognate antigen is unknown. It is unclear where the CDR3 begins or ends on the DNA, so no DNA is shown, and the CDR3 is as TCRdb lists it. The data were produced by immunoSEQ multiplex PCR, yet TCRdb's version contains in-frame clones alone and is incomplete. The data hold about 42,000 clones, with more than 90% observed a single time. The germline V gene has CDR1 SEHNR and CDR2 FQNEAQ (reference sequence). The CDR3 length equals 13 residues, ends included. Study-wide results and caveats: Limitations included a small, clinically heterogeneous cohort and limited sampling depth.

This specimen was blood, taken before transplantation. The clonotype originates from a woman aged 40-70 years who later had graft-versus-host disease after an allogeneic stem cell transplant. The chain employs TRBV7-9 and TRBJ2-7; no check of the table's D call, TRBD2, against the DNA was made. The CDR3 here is CASSLFLSYEQYF.